This TCR beta chain was recorded in a study of long-term antiretroviral therapy in people with HIV (dated by TCRdb to the early 2020s). Background for the entire study: The earliest samples were collected roughly a decade before the 2015 WHO recommendation for immediate ART, at a time when ART was usually postponed until CD4 counts fell. A retrospective serial study tested whether changes in peripheral blood TRB repertoire composition and diversity were associated with ART initiation and durable HIV suppression. A total of some 200 cryopreserved PBMC samples came from a few dozen adults with confirmed HIV infection and were collected serially over a mean of roughly six years (range 1-12). Among the 30 or so participants with HIV, eleven were female. No cross-contamination during QIAcube processing was seen in test extractions of a monoclonal T-cell line run alongside roughly 30 polyclonal samples. Beyond this particular receptor, the publication reports: At every time point, the repertoire was dominated by expanded TRB clones first identified before ART initiation, although this dominance fluctuated and, in many PLHIV, declined after ART. Owing to limited PBMC availability, only the TCR beta chain was sequenced, without alpha chain pairing. Because cell numbers in pre-ART samples were limited, unsorted PBMC were profiled instead of sorted CD4+ and CD8+ T cells. ART initiation was associated with a significant increase in TRB diversity, but diversity stayed significantly below transplant donor controls even after long-term ART. HIV repertoires had narrower CDR3 length ranges than controls, and the network structure suggested an antigen-experienced repertoire that shifted only slightly toward naive after ART. Inferences about post-ART repertoire changes are limited because no data were available on ART adherence, viral resistance or therapy changes. The samples span the years 2004 to 2017, and the ART regimens used at that time may not be as effective as current regimens.

Inclusion was restricted to participants for whom at least one PBMC sample before ART initiation and at least two post-ART samples were available. Every participant with HIV received treatment in the United States of America. Before DNA extraction, cryopreserved samples of roughly 1-10 million PBMC were thawed and washed. At the time of the earliest PBMC sample for each participant with HIV, ages ranged from about 20 to 54 years. PBMC samples from each participant spanned 1-4 timepoints before ART initiation and 2-8 timepoints after ART initiation, with a median of 7 samples. For every participant, serial HIV viral load, CD4+ T-cell count, ART history and demographic data were obtained. Genomic DNA was extracted from unsorted PBMC with a Qiagen kit on a QIAcube, processed in batches of 12 samples. Compared with the rest of its sample, this clone is medium-sized (0.01 to 0.1%). Which antigen it targets is not known. One base away there is no much larger clone; base qualities are not given.

The CDR1 and CDR2 encoded by the germline V gene (reference sequence) are SGHKS and YYEKEE. Ends trimmed: V by 2 bases, J by 10 bases; bases unmatched to a gene: 12. Its CDR3 holds 16 amino acids, cysteine through phenylalanine. The read is trimmed to its CDR3 DNA, 48 bases read in frame from base 1. Sequencing of the TRB variable region was done with the immunoSEQ hsTCRB v3.0 assay at survey level resolution. TRB sequencing targeted a depth of about 35,000-50,000 T-cell genomes per sample. Pooled TRB libraries were sequenced on an Illumina MiSeq with a v3 150-cycle kit. The original pipeline was this. Repertoire analysis was run in R within a reproducible Nextflow workflow that covered QC, data transformation and analysis. LymphoSeq2, an R package for exploring AIRR-Seq data, was used to implement the custom analyses. Several samples that produced fewer than 5000 total TRB sequences were removed, so approximately 190 HIV repertoires were analyzed. Of the roughly 180 retained HIV repertoires, almost 60 were collected before and roughly 130 after ART initiation. Repertoires were downsampled to 5000 TRB nucleotide sequences, with summary statistics averaged over 100 downsampling iterations. Only TRB sequences with CDR3 regions of at least seven amino acids were retained for analysis. Diversity was measured with a Shannon entropy-derived clonality score and the Gini coefficient. In the repertoire networks, any two of the top 5000 CDR3 amino acid sequences were linked whenever the two sequences differed by an edit distance of one. For TRB CDR3 amino acid sequences, antigen specificity groups and MHC restriction were predicted with GLIPH2. To flag known CMV, EBV, HIV or tissue antigen associations, CDR3 amino acid sequences were matched against VDJdb and McPAS-TCR. Pre-ART, post-ART and control groups were compared with Wilcoxon signed-rank tests and Holm-Bonferroni correction. In its TCRdb copy, this immuneACCESS table keeps in-frame sequences only and misses some clones. Where compared with another copy, unresolved V genes explain less than half of these, and the others have no known cause. Clone size and the V and J calls come from that table; the DNA yielded D and trimming. The sample table holds around 6,700 clones, of which around 73% were seen once. Roughly 30% of the sample rests with the top ten.

Sequencing used unsorted PBMCs, obtained 0.2 years after starting antiretroviral therapy. This sequence originates from a man aged 40-55 years with HIV. This chain is built from TRBV5-5 and TRBJ2-1, and 10 junction bases match TRBD2. The DNA reads TGTGCCAGCAGCTTCTGGGCTAGCGGGGGCACAAGGGAGCAGTTCTTC. Its protein product is CASSFWASGGTREQFF.